The rows below give T cell receptor beta chains drawn from one sample of a study of cytomegalovirus exposure and HLA in healthy donors. Data came from immunoSEQ multiplex PCR; TCRdb stores just in-frame clones and leaves some out. This sample has about 77,000 clones; 78% occur once, and the top ten carry approximately 4.4%. The sequencing input was PBMCs. These receptors were taken from a man aged 40-49 years in good health and CMV-seronegative. CDR3s include the opening cysteine and the closing phenylalanine or tryptophan. Each record gives: V gene, CDR3 protein.

TRBV19 | CATSYPAAGVDTGELFF
TRBV5-4 | CASKAGEGETQYF
TRBV18 | CASSPTGGEQFF
TRBV7-6 | CASSPRSGKGAYEQYF
TRBV9 | CASSVGGSNWAYEQYF
TRBV4-3 | CASSQDSWAGGGETQYF
TRBV4-2 | CASSQPGLELKTQYF
TRBV5-4 | CASRIDREQNTEAFF
TRBV7-2 | CASSLEGGGNQPQHF
TRBV2 | CASSEARGGVGYTF
TRBV7-8 | CASSYPKWVRDNEQFF
TRBV7-2 | CASSLEKGRGGQPQHF
TRBV7-3 | CASSSHGYGEQFF
TRBV2 | CASSEASEGLLHF
TRBV5-6 | CASSFLKREQYF
TRBV7-3 | CASSSDSLGTQYF